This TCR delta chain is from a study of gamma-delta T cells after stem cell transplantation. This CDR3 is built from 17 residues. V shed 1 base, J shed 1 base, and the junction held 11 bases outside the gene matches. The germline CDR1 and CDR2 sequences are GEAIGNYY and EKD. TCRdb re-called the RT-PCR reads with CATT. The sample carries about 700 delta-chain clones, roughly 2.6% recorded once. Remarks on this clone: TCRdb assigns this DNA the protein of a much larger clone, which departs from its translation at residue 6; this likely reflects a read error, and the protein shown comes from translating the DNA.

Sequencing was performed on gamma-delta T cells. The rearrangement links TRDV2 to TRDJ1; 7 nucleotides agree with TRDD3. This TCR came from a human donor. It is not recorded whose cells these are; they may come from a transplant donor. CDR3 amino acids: CACDTPGDSLITDKLIF. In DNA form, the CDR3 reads TGTGCCTGTGACACTCCGGGGGATTCCTTGATCACCGATAAACTCATCTTT.